The 18 T cell receptor beta chains in this list originate from one sample, sequenced in a study of T cell responses to AZD1222 COVID-19 vaccine. Sequencing was performed with immunoSEQ multiplex PCR; in TCRdb, only in-frame clones are kept and a portion is missing. The repertoire includes over 110,000 clones, approximately 94% of them detected once, and approximately 5% sits in the top ten. The source was peripheral blood, collected on day 0 of AZD1222 vaccination. These receptors all stem from an adult in good health.

This clone has a handful of counts. The chain carries TRBV15 and TRBJ2-1; 12 bases agree with TRBD2. Losses at the gene ends were 8 bases for V and 12 bases for J; bases not matched to a gene: 11. The CDR3 has 14 amino acids. The germline V gene has CDR1 LNHNV and CDR2 YYDKDF (reference sequence). The CDR3 protein is CATAGLAGPWVQFF. CDR3 nucleotide sequence: TGTGCCACCGCTGGACTAGCGGGGCCCTGGGTGCAGTTCTTC.

The J gene is TRBJ2-1, the V gene TRBV5-6; D unresolved. The ends were cut back, 9 bases at V and 3 bases at J, with 16 bases in the middle. This CDR3 spans 14 amino acids. CDR1 and CDR2 from the germline V gene are SGHDT and YYEEEE. The CDR3 loop reads CANSTRPVYNEQFF. The CDR3 region has the DNA TGTGCCAACTCGACACGACCCGTCTACAATGAGCAGTTCTTC.

This clone appeared once. The V and J genes are TRBV5-1 and TRBJ2-7, with D hard to call. CDR3 length equals 14 residues. Germline values: CDR1 SGHRS, CDR2 YFSETQ. Trimming stripped 0 bases from V and 0 bases from J, with 7 bases between. This CDR3 reads CASSLAPSSYEQYF. The CDR3 coding sequence is TGCGCCAGCAGCTTGGCCCCAAGCTCCTACGAGCAGTACTTC.

The CDR3 loop is CASSPSGRGRETQYF. The CDR3 bases are TGTGCCAGTAGCCCCAGCGGGAGGGGACGAGAGACCCAGTACTTC. The genes are TRBV19 and TRBJ2-5; 10 nucleotides agree with TRBD2. CDR1 is LNHDA, CDR2 SQIVND, per germline (reference sequence). The V segment lost 6 bases and the J segment 4 bases; nucleotides outside the gene matches: 8. The CDR3 is made up of 15 amino acids.

This sequence joins TRBV5-4 and TRBJ2-7; TRBD2 matches at 7 bases. V was pared by 4 bases and J by 3 bases, with 10 bases of the junction left unmatched. Germline V CDR1 and CDR2: SGHNT, YYREEE (reference sequence). CDR3 size: 15 residues. CDR3 protein: CASSPGSSGSYEQYF. The CDR3 DNA follows: TGTGCCAGCAGCCCGGGGTCTAGCGGAAGCTACGAGCAGTACTTC.

Notes on this clone: At one boundary the junction diverges from the germline segment, which might be a read error. V is TRBV29-1 and J is TRBJ1-4; D is unresolved. The CDR3 has 13 residues. Germline-derived CDR1 and CDR2 are SQVTM and ANQGSEA. Here the CDR3 DNA reads TGCAGCGCTGAAGACGGACTCAATGAAAAACTGTTTTTT. Translation: CSAEDGLNEKLFF.

The rearrangement links TRBV30 to TRBJ1-4; tentative D call: TRBD1 (5 bases). This CDR3 has 16 residues. V was cut by 0 bases and J by 4 bases, with 15 bases left in between. The germline gives CDR1 GTSNPN, CDR2 SVGIG (reference sequence). Here the CDR3 reads CAWSVSGGTGNEKLFF. As DNA, the CDR3 is TGTGCCTGGAGTGTATCTGGAGGGACCGGTAATGAAAAACTGTTTTTT.

This clone was counted once. This rearrangement joins TRBV25-1 to TRBJ2-3; 10 nucleotides match TRBD1. The CDR3 is made up of 18 amino acids. Germline CDR1 MGHDK, CDR2 SYGVNS. The J segment lost 2 bases and the V segment lost 4 bases, leaving 12 bases of the junction unmatched. The CDR3 spells CASSASPWDRGFTDTQYF. The CDR3, as DNA: TGTGCCAGCAGTGCAAGCCCTTGGGACAGGGGATTCACAGATACGCAGTATTTT.

This chain joins TRBV6-4 and TRBJ1-2; weak D call: TRBD1 (5 bases). Deletions cut 5 bases from V and 4 bases from J, with 11 bases between. The V gene's germline CDR1 is MRHNA and CDR2 SNTAGT. The CDR3 is 13 amino acids. The CDR3 loop reads CASSRGEGYGYTF. The CDR3 region has the DNA TGTGCCAGCAGTCGAGGGGAAGGCTATGGCTACACCTTC.

The chain recombines TRBV20-1 with TRBJ2-7; TRBD1 matches at 9 bases. The CDR3 extends over 15 amino acids. Per the germline V gene, CDR1 is DFQATT and CDR2 is SNEGSKA (reference sequence). With V trimmed by 5 bases and J by 2 bases, 10 bases remained unmatched. In DNA form, the CDR3 reads TGCAGTGCTCGTGGGGGGACAGGGACGCCCTACGAGCAGTACTTC. The encoded protein is CSARGGTGTPYEQYF.

The rearrangement links TRBV9 to TRBJ1-2; TRBD1 agrees at 9 bases. This CDR3 region has 16 residues. The germline V gene has CDR1 SGDLS and CDR2 YYNGEE. Trimming cost V 5 bases and J 4 bases; bases outside gene matches: 12. The CDR3 is CASSGLVDRGVYGYTF. The CDR3 DNA reads TGTGCCAGCAGTGGTTTAGTGGACAGGGGAGTCTATGGCTACACCTTC. Drawing the rest from reference TRBV9 and TRBJ1-2, the complete variable domain is DSGVTQTPKHLITATGQRVTLRCSPRSGDLSVYWYQQSLDQGLQFLIQYYNGEERAKGNILERFSAQQFPDLHSELNLSSLELGDSALYFCASSGLVDRGVYGYTFGSGTRLTVV.

The chain employs TRBV6-2 or TRBV6-3 and TRBJ2-1, with 7 bases that match TRBD2. V shed 4 bases and J 11 bases; nucleotides not matched to a gene: 5. The length of the CDR3 is 12 residues. Germline V gives CDR1 MNHEY, CDR2 SVGEGT. The CDR3 DNA reads TGTGCCAGCAGTTGGGACTACACGAAGCAGTTCTTC. Translating gives CASSWDYTKQFF.

The genes are TRBV4-3 and TRBJ2-2; possible D gene TRBD2, 5 bases. Germline CDR1 is LGHNA and CDR2 is YSLEER. This CDR3 contains 18 residues. Trimming stripped 4 bases from V and 1 base from J, with 19 bases between. CDR3 loop: CASSPEIGVIGNTGELFF. The CDR3 DNA is TGCGCCAGCAGCCCTGAGATCGGGGTTATAGGGAACACCGGGGAGCTGTTTTTT.

The chain employs TRBV15 and TRBJ2-2, with D unresolved. The V and J ends lost 0 bases and 2 bases respectively, with 10 bases between them. This CDR3 region has 16 residues. Germline CDR1 is LNHNV and CDR2 is YYDKDF (reference sequence). CDR3: CATSRDSSINTGELFF. The CDR3 nucleotides are TGTGCCACCAGCAGAGATTCCAGCATAAACACCGGGGAGCTGTTTTTT.

This clone showed up just a few times. The chain employs TRBV12-3 or TRBV12-4 and TRBJ1-2, with TRBD1 matching 7 bases. The CDR3 totals 13 residues. The V and J ends lost 5 bases and 14 bases, in that order; junction bases with no gene match: 14. The DNA for the CDR3 is TGTGCCAGCAGTCGTACAGGGGCTCCCTTGCGGACCTTC. Translation: CASSRTGAPLRTF.

The chain is built from TRBV30 and TRBJ1-4; perhaps TRBD1 as D (5 bases). The germline gives CDR1 GTSNPN, CDR2 SVGIG (reference sequence). This CDR3 is 11 amino acids long. V was shortened by 5 bases and J by 8 bases, with 9 bases between the two germline ends. Here the CDR3 DNA reads TGTGCCTGGCAGGGTCGGGAAAAACTGTTTTTT. Translation gives CAWQGREKLFF.

The rearrangement uses TRBV19 and TRBJ2-1; D is unclear. Germline CDR1 and CDR2: LNHDA and SQIVND (reference sequence). The CDR3 loop spans 11 amino acids. The V end lost 5 bases, the J end lost 4 bases, and 3 bases lay between the germline ends. The CDR3 nucleotides are TGTGCCAGTAGTCAATACAATGAGCAGTTCTTC. Amino acid sequence: CASSQYNEQFF. Complete variable domain (other parts from reference TRBV19 and TRBJ2-1): DGGITQSPKYLFRKEGQNVTLSCEQNLNHDAMYWYRQDPGQGLRLIYYSQIVNDFQKGDIAEGYSVSREKKESFPLTVTSAQKNPTAFYLCASSQYNEQFFGPGTRLTVL.

This chain uses TRBV7-2 with TRBJ2-3, with TRBD2 matching over 14 bases. After removal of 5 bases from V and 2 bases from J, the junction contained 6 bases not matched to a gene. There are 17 residues in the CDR3. Germline V CDR1 and CDR2: SGHTA, FQGNSA. The CDR3 DNA reads TGTGCCAGCAGCAGGAGACTAGCGGGAGGGGTCACAGATACGCAGTATTTT. Translation gives CASSRRLAGGVTDTQYF.